The TCR beta chain under discussion was sequenced for a study of breast tumors, draining lymph nodes, adjacent tissues. TCRdb re-called the multiplex PCR reads with MiXCR, one entry per CDR3 protein. Here the sample spans approximately 88,000 distinct CDR3 sequences, over 25% being singletons. Breast cancer patients provided tissue from their axillary draining lymph nodes. With 0 bases removed from V and 0 bases from J, the gap between germline ends came to 8 bases. Germline V gives CDR1 SGHRS, CDR2 YFSETQ. The CDR3 is made up of 15 amino acids. This clonotype appeared many times. The sequenced sample was axillary lymph node tissue. The chain joins TRBV5-1 to TRBJ2-3; D remains ambiguous. The receptor's source is a female donor with breast cancer. Some clones in this sample may be carry-over from other donors' samples. This CDR3 reads CASSLDSPSTDTQYF. In nucleotides, the CDR3 is TGCGCCAGCAGCTTGGACTCGCCTAGCACAGATACGCAGTATTTT.